These 23 T cell receptor beta chains share one sample of origin, sequenced in a study of prognosis after radiotherapy for stage I lung cancer (dated by TCRdb to about 2021). The sample was run on an Illumina HiSeq 3000. Two rounds of multiplex PCR on genomic DNA were used to amplify the TCR beta CDR3 region. The first PCR round used primers specific to each TRBV and TRBJ gene, with sequences filed in Chinese patent CN105087789A. The public reads were run again by TCRdb, first through fastp at Q25 and then through MiXCR, and only productive beta chains were kept. Rows with one shared CDR3 protein collapse into an entry with the most common genes and DNA. For this sample the table gives 30,000 or so distinct CDR3 sequences, of which roughly two fifths were detected only once. The ten largest clones represent approximately 15% of the sample. The source was PBMCs, collected before or after stereotactic body radiation therapy (not recorded which). These receptors came from a donor over 45 with non-small cell lung cancer.

Concerning this clonotype itself: Without the conserved terminal phenylalanine or tryptophan, this CDR3 likely stems from a read error. V and J are TRBV30 and TRBJ1-2; the D gene is possibly TRBD1 (5 bases). Between the trimmed V and J ends, which lost 4 bases and 6 bases, there was a span of 15 bases. CDR3 length equals 13 residues. Per germline, CDR1 GTSNPN and CDR2 SVGIG (reference sequence). The CDR3 DNA reads as TGTGCCTGGACTATTGTCAGCAGGGATGGCTACACCCTC. It yields the protein CAWTIVSRDGYTL.

The chain carries TRBV28 and TRBJ1-2; D gene ambiguous. The V gene's germline CDR1 is MDHEN and CDR2 SYDVKM. This CDR3 spans 16 amino acids. The V end was cut by 2 bases, the J end by 8 bases, with 21 bases between. The CDR3 loop is CASSLHDKVGGVGYTF. The CDR3 nucleotides are TGTGCCAGCAGTTTACACGACAAGGTGGGTGGCGTCGGCTACACCTTC.

Notes on this clonotype: A far larger clone lies a single base away; this is likely a read error. The chain links TRBV6-1 to TRBJ1-6, with TRBD1 matching 7 bases. Trimming cost V 1 base and J 11 bases; bases outside gene matches: 5. The CDR3 is 14 amino acids. The germline CDR1 and CDR2 sequences are MNHNS and SASEGT. The CDR3 nucleotides are TGTGCCAGCAGTGAAGGAGGGGGCGATACACCCCTCCACTTT. This encodes CASSEGGGDTPLHF.

This clonotype has a count of ten or more. The chain is built from TRBV6-2 or TRBV6-3 and TRBJ1-1, with D unclear. This CDR3 spans 15 amino acids. Trimming shortened V by 4 bases and J by 0 bases, and 12 bases separated the two germline ends. The germline CDR1 and CDR2 sequences are MNHEY and SVGEGT. CDR3: CASSLEGYMNTEAFF. The CDR3 nucleotides read TGTGCCAGCAGTTTAGAGGGTTACATGAACACTGAAGCTTTCTTT.

About this clonotype itself: A far larger clone is a single base away, which makes a read error likely. V usage is TRBV6-4 and J usage is TRBJ1-2; D call uncertain. The length of the CDR3 is 15 residues. V gave up 5 bases and J gave up 2 bases, with 15 bases separating them. Germline assignment: CDR1 MRHNA and CDR2 SNTAGT. As DNA, the CDR3 is TGTGCCAGCAGTTCATTTGCAGCCTGGAACTATGGCTACACCTTC. It encodes CASSSFAAWNYGYTF.

A word on this clonotype: A far larger clone is off by one base, so a read error is likely. V is TRBV11-3 and J is TRBJ2-2, with TRBD2 identical over 12 bases. The germline CDR1 and CDR2 sequences are SGHNT and YENEEA. This CDR3 has 18 residues. The DNA of the CDR3 is TGTGCCAGCATCTTAGATCTAGCGGGGGGGGCGAACACCGGGGAGCTGTTTTTT. Encoded protein: CASILDLAGGANTGELFF.

The rearrangement links TRBV18 to TRBJ1-2; D remains unclear. This CDR3 comprises 14 residues. Germline V lookup: CDR1 KGHSH, CDR2 LQKENI. V was cut by 3 bases and J by 8 bases, with 16 bases left in between. CDR3 amino acids: CASSPEGSTDGYTF. The CDR3 coding sequence is TGTGCCAGCTCACCTGAGGGTTCTACTGACGGCTACACCTTC.

As concerns this clonotype: A far larger clone is just one base off, so this is likely a read error. The V gene is TRBV6-1, the J gene TRBJ1-5, with D unclear. In germline, CDR1 is MNHNS, CDR2 SASEGT. The CDR3 length is 15 residues. This chain's CDR3 is CSSSYDSSGHQPQHF. In DNA, the CDR3 is TGTTCCAGCAGTTACGACTCATCCGGCCATCAGCCCCAGCATTTT.

This clonotype was seen ten or more times. The rearrangement uses TRBV7-2 and TRBJ2-2; the D gene is possibly TRBD2 (6 bases). Looked up from germline, CDR1 is SGHTA and CDR2 is FQGNSA. V dropped 2 bases and J dropped 0 bases, with 13 bases sitting between them. This CDR3 is 17 amino acids long. CDR3 sequence (DNA): TGTGCCAGCAGCTTATTTAGCGGCACCGCGAACACCGGGGAGCTGTTTTTT. This translates into CASSLFSGTANTGELFF.

In this sample, this clonotype turned up a few times. The J gene is TRBJ1-5, the V gene TRBV28, with 7 bases matching TRBD1. In germline, CDR1 is MDHEN, CDR2 SYDVKM. V lost 6 bases to trimming and J lost 4 bases; unmatched junction nucleotides: 3. There are 13 residues in the CDR3. The CDR3, as DNA: TGTGCCAGCAGCCGGACAGGAAATCAGCCCCAGCATTTT. This translates into CASSRTGNQPQHF.

This clonotype was seen repeatedly, ten times or more. The gene calls are TRBV11-2 and TRBJ2-7; D not certain. Germline CDR1 SGHAT, CDR2 FQNNGV. CDR3 size: 11 residues. V gave up 3 bases and J gave up 8 bases, with 8 bases separating them. The CDR3 DNA reads as TGTGCCAGCAGCTTGGCACAGAAGCAGTACTTC. Translation gives CASSLAQKQYF. Using reference TRBV11-2 and TRBJ2-7 for the parts outside the CDR3, the full variable domain is EAGVAQSPRYKIIEKRQSVAFWCNPISGHATLYWYQQILGQGPKLLIQFQNNGVVDDSQLPKDRFSAERLKGVDSTLKIQPAKLEDSAVYLCASSLAQKQYFGPGTRLTVT.

In this sample, this clonotype turned up many times. The rearrangement links TRBV19 to TRBJ1-4; D ambiguous. V shed 1 base and J shed 0 bases, with 6 bases lying between them. The CDR3 runs to 15 residues. CDR1 LNHDA and CDR2 SQIVND come from the germline V gene (reference sequence). The CDR3 DNA follows: TGTGCCAGTAGTATAGGTGCAGCAACTAATGAAAAACTGTTTTTT. As protein: CASSIGAATNEKLFF.

The chain recombines TRBV28 with TRBJ2-5; D call uncertain. This CDR3 region has 15 residues. Trimming took off 9 bases at V and 1 base at J, with 18 bases between the two ends. Germline V gene sequence: CDR1 MDHEN, CDR2 SYDVKM. DNA for the CDR3: TGTGCCAGTTACTCTCTGAGTGGTCCCCAAGAGACCCAGTACTTC. Translating it yields CASYSLSGPQETQYF.

This clonotype was detected ten times or more. The chain uses TRBV29-1 and TRBJ2-3; 14 nucleotides align to TRBD2. There are 16 residues in the CDR3. Germline V gene data show CDR1 as SQVTM and CDR2 as ANQGSEA. Trimming at V came to 7 bases and at J to 3 bases, leaving 9 bases not matched to a gene. CDR3 in DNA: TGCAGCGCCCAGGGGACTAGCGGGGGAGTTACAGATACGCAGTATTTT. It is translated as CSAQGTSGGVTDTQYF.

About this clonotype itself: This likely stems from a read error, as it lies one base from a far larger clone. V usage is TRBV6-4 and J usage is TRBJ2-3, with 7 nucleotides matching TRBD1. Looked up from germline, CDR1 is MRHNA and CDR2 is SNTAGT. This CDR3 has 11 amino acids. CDR3 amino acids: CASRGTDTKYF. The CDR3 coding sequence is TGTGCCAGCAGGGGGACAGATACGAAGTATTTT.

By proportion, this clonotype is medium-sized (0.01 to 0.1%). The chain has TRBV20-1 and TRBJ1-2; 7 positions match TRBD1. The CDR3 sequence is 13 residues long. J lost 7 bases, V lost 4 bases, and 9 bases had no gene match. CDR1 and CDR2 (germline): DFQATT, SNEGSKA (reference sequence). CDR3 amino acids: CSANHPEGAGYTF. The DNA of the CDR3 is TGCAGTGCTAACCATCCCGAGGGGGCTGGCTACACCTTC.

The table lists this clonotype with many counts. The J gene is TRBJ2-2, the V gene TRBV15; 11 nucleotides agree with TRBD2. There are 16 residues in the CDR3. Germline V gene data show CDR1 as LNHNV and CDR2 as YYDKDF (reference sequence). V gave up 3 bases and J gave up 1 base; unmatched junction bases: 1. The CDR3 protein is CATSSGLAGNTGELFF. The CDR3 DNA reads TGTGCCACCAGCAGCGGACTAGCGGGGAACACCGGGGAGCTGTTTTTT. The entire variable domain, with the rest obtained from reference TRBV15 and TRBJ2-2, is as follows: DAMVIQNPRYQVTQFGKPVTLSCSQTLNHNVMYWYQQKSSQAPKLLFHYYDKDFNNEADTPDNFQSRRPNTSFCFLDIRSPGLGDTAMYLCATSSGLAGNTGELFFGEGSRLTVL.

The chain carries TRBV6-2 or TRBV6-3 and TRBJ1-6, with D unclear. The CDR3 is made up of 17 amino acids. V was trimmed by 8 bases and J by 1 base, leaving 18 bases between them. Germline CDR1 and CDR2: MNHEY and SVGEGT. The CDR3 DNA follows: TGTGCCAGCCGAACGGTAGGGAGTGTGTCCTATAATTCACCCCTCCACTTT. It translates to CASRTVGSVSYNSPLHF.

This clonotype came up many times. This rearrangement joins TRBV25-1 to TRBJ2-7; 8 positions match TRBD1. This CDR3 spans 14 amino acids. CDR1 MGHDK and CDR2 SYGVNS come from the germline V gene. The trim removed 4 bases at V and 7 bases at J, leaving 9 bases unmatched. The CDR3 is CASSGDRTSGEQYF. CDR3 coding DNA: TGTGCCAGCAGTGGGGACAGGACCTCCGGGGAGCAGTACTTC.

The chain has TRBV6-2 or TRBV6-3 and TRBJ2-1, with D possibly TRBD2 on 6 matching bases. Germline-derived CDR1 and CDR2 are MNHEY and SVGEGT. V was trimmed by 5 bases and J by 7 bases, leaving 18 bases between them. This CDR3 contains 15 residues. CDR3 sequence (DNA): TGTGCCAGCAGTGAATTAGGAGGGCCGGGTAATGAGCAGTTCTTC. It codes for CASSELGGPGNEQFF.

There are many counts of this clonotype. For the CDR3, the DNA is TGTGCCAGCAGCCGAACAGGGATCGGGAACACTGAAGCTTTCTTT. This codes for CASSRTGIGNTEAFF. The chain is built from TRBV3-1 and TRBJ1-1; TRBD1 is a possible D gene (6 bases). Germline-derived CDR1 and CDR2 are LGHDT and YNNKEL (reference sequence). V lost 4 bases to trimming and J lost 1 base, with 13 bases between them. The CDR3 covers 15 residues.

This clonotype was counted only a few times. This may come from a read error, since a much larger clone is one base off. The CDR3 does not end in the conserved phenylalanine or tryptophan, so this is likely a read error. The chain combines TRBV7-2 with TRBJ2-1, with 7 bases matching TRBD2. The V segment lost 1 base and the J segment 8 bases; nucleotides outside the gene matches: 5. The CDR3 spans 14 residues. Germline CDR1 reads SGHTA; CDR2 reads FQGNSA. CDR3 sequence: CASSLVSGNDEQFL. CDR3 bases: TGTGCCAGCAGCTTAGTAAGCGGGAACGATGAGCAGTTCCTC.

The J gene is TRBJ2-1, the V gene TRBV20-1; D not certain. This CDR3 spans 12 amino acids. The germline CDR1 and CDR2 sequences are DFQATT and SNEGSKA (reference sequence). Trimming stripped 1 base from V and 5 bases from J, with 6 bases between. The CDR3 is CSARVLDNEQFF. The CDR3 region has the DNA TGCAGTGCTAGAGTTTTGGACAATGAGCAGTTCTTC.